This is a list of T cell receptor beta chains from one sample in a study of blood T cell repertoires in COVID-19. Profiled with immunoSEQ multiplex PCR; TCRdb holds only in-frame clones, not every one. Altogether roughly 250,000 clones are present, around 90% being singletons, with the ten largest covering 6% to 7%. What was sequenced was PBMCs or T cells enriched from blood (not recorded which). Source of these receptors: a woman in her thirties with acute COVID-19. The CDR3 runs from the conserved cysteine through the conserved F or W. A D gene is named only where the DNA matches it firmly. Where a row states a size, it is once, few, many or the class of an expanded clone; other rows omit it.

CDR3aa: CAWALGGSNQPQHF; CDR3nt: TGTGCCTGGGCCCTTGGGGGGTCAAATCAGCCCCAGCATTTT; v_gene: TRBV30; d_gene: .; abundance: few; j_gene: TRBJ1-5
CDR3aa: CASSPWGAGANVLTF; CDR3nt: TGTGCCAGCAGCCCTTGGGGGGCTGGGGCCAACGTCCTGACTTTC; v_gene: TRBV3-1/TRBV3-2; d_gene: .; abundance: .; j_gene: TRBJ2-6
CDR3aa: CASSTGMEQYF; CDR3nt: TGCGCCAGCAGTACAGGGATGGAGCAGTACTTC; v_gene: TRBV10-2; d_gene: .; abundance: .; j_gene: TRBJ2-7
CDR3aa: CASSSGKLETQYF; CDR3nt: TGCGCCAGCAGCTCCGGGAAGTTGGAGACCCAGTACTTC; v_gene: TRBV5-1; d_gene: .; abundance: .; j_gene: TRBJ2-5
CDR3aa: CASRGVYNEQFF; CDR3nt: TGTGCCAGCAGAGGCGTCTACAATGAGCAGTTCTTC; v_gene: TRBV19; d_gene: .; abundance: .; j_gene: TRBJ2-1
CDR3aa: CASSFGANEQFF; CDR3nt: TGTGCCAGCAGTTTTGGGGCAAATGAGCAGTTCTTC; v_gene: TRBV5-4; d_gene: .; abundance: .; j_gene: TRBJ2-1
CDR3aa: CASSLDEVHRDGYTF; CDR3nt: TGTGCCAGCAGCTTAGACGAAGTCCATCGGGATGGCTACACCTTC; v_gene: TRBV13; d_gene: .; abundance: .; j_gene: TRBJ1-2
CDR3aa: CASSPGRSTGELFF; CDR3nt: TGCGCCAGCAGCCCCGGGAGATCCACCGGGGAGCTGTTTTTT; v_gene: TRBV5-1; d_gene: .; abundance: few; j_gene: TRBJ2-2
CDR3aa: CATSDPQTGGSYNEQFF; CDR3nt: TGTGCCACCAGTGATCCACAGACAGGGGGCTCCTACAATGAGCAGTTCTTC; v_gene: TRBV24-1; d_gene: TRBD1; abundance: .; j_gene: TRBJ2-1
CDR3aa: CASSRLKDSIRQETQYF; CDR3nt: TGTGCCAGCAGCCGTTTAAAGGACAGCATAAGACAAGAGACCCAGTACTTC; v_gene: TRBV7-2; d_gene: .; abundance: .; j_gene: TRBJ2-5
CDR3aa: CASNAGTPNTGELFF; CDR3nt: TGTGCCAGCAACGCCGGGACACCGAACACCGGGGAGCTGTTTTTT; v_gene: TRBV2; d_gene: .; abundance: .; j_gene: TRBJ2-2
CDR3aa: CASSMTAGYEQYF; CDR3nt: TGTGCCAGTAGTATGACGGCGGGATACGAGCAGTACTTC; v_gene: TRBV19; d_gene: .; abundance: .; j_gene: TRBJ2-7
CDR3aa: CASSSPNTGELFF; CDR3nt: TGTGCCAGCAGTTCCCCAAACACCGGGGAGCTGTTTTTT; v_gene: TRBV28; d_gene: .; abundance: .; j_gene: TRBJ2-2
CDR3aa: CASRISGGLSYEQYF; CDR3nt: TGTGCCAGCAGAATTAGCGGGGGCCTCTCCTACGAGCAGTACTTC; v_gene: TRBV28; d_gene: TRBD2; abundance: .; j_gene: TRBJ2-7
CDR3aa: CASSQYATSGTGELFF; CDR3nt: TGTGCCAGCAGCCAATATGCGACTAGCGGGACCGGGGAGCTGTTTTTT; v_gene: TRBV3-1/TRBV3-2; d_gene: TRBD2; abundance: few; j_gene: TRBJ2-2
CDR3aa: CASSEARQGAYF; CDR3nt: TGTGCCAGCAGTGAAGCGAGGCAGGGGGCATATTTT; v_gene: TRBV2; d_gene: TRBD1; abundance: .; j_gene: TRBJ2-3
CDR3aa: CASRRGPGQGVSGNTIYF; CDR3nt: TGTGCCAGCAGACGCGGCCCGGGACAGGGGGTTTCTGGAAACACCATATATTTT; v_gene: TRBV7-8; d_gene: TRBD1; abundance: few; j_gene: TRBJ1-3
CDR3aa: CASSLQGSQSGELFF; CDR3nt: TGCGCCAGCTCACTACAGGGCTCCCAGTCCGGGGAGCTGTTTTTT; v_gene: TRBV5-1; d_gene: .; abundance: .; j_gene: TRBJ2-2
CDR3aa: CASSVSSGGSTDTQYF; CDR3nt: TGTGCCAGCAGCGTCTCCAGCGGGGGAAGCACAGATACGCAGTATTTT; v_gene: TRBV9; d_gene: TRBD2; abundance: .; j_gene: TRBJ2-3
CDR3aa: CASSFVAGGADTQYF; CDR3nt: TGCGCCAGCAGCTTCGTGGCGGGGGGGGCAGATACGCAGTATTTT; v_gene: TRBV5-1; d_gene: TRBD2; abundance: .; j_gene: TRBJ2-3
CDR3aa: CASSVEERGDRGYTF; CDR3nt: TGTGCCAGCAGCGTAGAGGAGCGGGGTGATCGAGGCTACACCTTC; v_gene: TRBV9; d_gene: .; abundance: .; j_gene: TRBJ1-2
CDR3aa: CASSLVPGAGANVLTF; CDR3nt: TGCGCCAGCAGCTTGGTTCCAGGGGCTGGGGCCAACGTCCTGACTTTC; v_gene: TRBV5-1; d_gene: .; abundance: .; j_gene: TRBJ2-6
CDR3aa: CASSNRFNQPQHF; CDR3nt: TGTGCCAGCAGCAACAGGTTCAATCAGCCCCAGCATTTT; v_gene: TRBV12-3/TRBV12-4; d_gene: .; abundance: .; j_gene: TRBJ1-5
CDR3aa: CASSQDAFGTQYF; CDR3nt: TGTGCCAGCAGCCAAGATGCCTTCGGGACCCAGTACTTC; v_gene: TRBV3-1/TRBV3-2; d_gene: .; abundance: .; j_gene: TRBJ2-5
CDR3aa: CASSPKVAGGLTNTGELFF; CDR3nt: TGTGCCAGCAGCCCCAAGGTAGCGGGGGGACTTACGAACACCGGGGAGCTGTTTTTT; v_gene: TRBV11-2; d_gene: TRBD2; abundance: .; j_gene: TRBJ2-2
CDR3aa: CASSLLAGDNSPLHF; CDR3nt: TGCGCCAGCAGCTTGTTGGCAGGGGATAATTCACCCCTCCACTTT; v_gene: TRBV5-1; d_gene: .; abundance: few; j_gene: TRBJ1-6
CDR3aa: CASSSQDRFYGYTF; CDR3nt: TGTGCCAGCAGCTCACAGGACAGGTTCTATGGCTACACCTTC; v_gene: TRBV5-4; d_gene: TRBD1; abundance: .; j_gene: TRBJ1-2
CDR3aa: CASRSDRGRTEAFF; CDR3nt: TGCGCCAGCAGGTCCGACAGGGGGCGGACTGAAGCTTTCTTT; v_gene: TRBV5-1; d_gene: TRBD1; abundance: .; j_gene: TRBJ1-1
CDR3aa: CASSVAGTGLSSGNTIYF; CDR3nt: TGTGCCAGCAGCGTAGCCGGGACAGGGTTGTCCTCTGGAAACACCATATATTTT; v_gene: TRBV9; d_gene: TRBD1; abundance: .; j_gene: TRBJ1-3
CDR3aa: CASSPGQAFSPFNYGYTF; CDR3nt: TGTGCCAGCAGCCCAGGACAGGCCTTTTCCCCTTTTAACTATGGCTACACCTTC; v_gene: TRBV27; d_gene: TRBD1; abundance: .; j_gene: TRBJ1-2
CDR3aa: CASSRGQENTEAFF; CDR3nt: TGCGCCAGCAGCAGAGGACAGGAGAACACTGAAGCTTTCTTT; v_gene: TRBV5-1; d_gene: TRBD1; abundance: few; j_gene: TRBJ1-1
CDR3aa: CASSLEPGHRTPLTNYGYTF; CDR3nt: TGCGCCAGCAGCCTAGAACCGGGACACCGGACCCCTTTGACTAACTATGGCTACACCTTC; v_gene: TRBV4-1; d_gene: .; abundance: .; j_gene: TRBJ1-2
CDR3aa: CASSPGGGLAGNGEQFF; CDR3nt: TGTGCCAGCAGTCCGGGGGGAGGACTAGCGGGAAATGGTGAGCAGTTCTTC; v_gene: TRBV6-6; d_gene: TRBD2; abundance: once; j_gene: TRBJ2-1
CDR3aa: CASSRMPGLGSYEQYF; CDR3nt: TGTGCCAGCAGCAGGATGCCGGGACTGGGGTCCTACGAGCAGTACTTC; v_gene: TRBV7-2; d_gene: .; abundance: few; j_gene: TRBJ2-7
CDR3aa: CASRDRDTEAFF; CDR3nt: TGTGCCAGTAGGGACAGGGACACTGAAGCTTTCTTT; v_gene: TRBV19; d_gene: TRBD1; abundance: .; j_gene: TRBJ1-1
CDR3aa: CASSYSSSGGYNEQFF; CDR3nt: TGTGCCAGCAGTTACTCGTCTAGCGGGGGTTACAATGAGCAGTTCTTC; v_gene: TRBV6-5; d_gene: TRBD2; abundance: .; j_gene: TRBJ2-1
CDR3aa: CASSQVEAGTGSGEQYF; CDR3nt: TGTGCCAGCAGCCAGGTCGAAGCCGGGACAGGGTCTGGGGAGCAGTACTTC; v_gene: TRBV3-1/TRBV3-2; d_gene: TRBD1; abundance: .; j_gene: TRBJ2-7
CDR3aa: CASSGQTGLDTEAFF; CDR3nt: TGTGCCAGCAGCGGACAGACGGGTCTCGACACTGAAGCTTTCTTT; v_gene: TRBV2; d_gene: .; abundance: .; j_gene: TRBJ1-1
CDR3aa: CASSMDYNTPYGYTF; CDR3nt: TGTGCCAGTAGTATGGACTATAATACCCCATATGGCTACACCTTC; v_gene: TRBV19; d_gene: .; abundance: .; j_gene: TRBJ1-2
CDR3aa: CASSPGVESRCFATQYF; CDR3nt: TGTGCCAGCAGTCCGGGGGTCGAGAGCCGATGTTTCGCTACGCAGTATTTT; v_gene: TRBV21-1; d_gene: .; abundance: .; j_gene: TRBJ2-3
CDR3aa: CSVDPGILNTEAFF; CDR3nt: TGCAGCGTTGATCCAGGGATCCTGAACACTGAAGCTTTCTTT; v_gene: TRBV29-1; d_gene: .; abundance: medium-sized; j_gene: TRBJ1-1
CDR3aa: CASSFGLSTDTQYF; CDR3nt: TGTGCCAGTAGTTTCGGACTTAGCACAGATACGCAGTATTTT; v_gene: TRBV19; d_gene: .; abundance: .; j_gene: TRBJ2-3
CDR3aa: CASSPRASYEQYF; CDR3nt: TGTGCCAGCAGCCCGAGGGCGAGCTACGAGCAGTACTTC; v_gene: TRBV11-3; d_gene: .; abundance: .; j_gene: TRBJ2-7
CDR3aa: CASSQDQGNTEAFF; CDR3nt: TGCGCCAGCAGCCAAGATCAGGGGAACACTGAAGCTTTCTTT; v_gene: TRBV4-3; d_gene: .; abundance: .; j_gene: TRBJ1-1
CDR3aa: CASSLPLMNQPQHF; CDR3nt: TGTGCCAGCAGTTTACCCCTAATGAATCAGCCCCAGCATTTT; v_gene: TRBV28; d_gene: .; abundance: .; j_gene: TRBJ1-5
CDR3aa: CASSLAVAGANVLTF; CDR3nt: TGTGCCAGCAGTTTAGCGGTAGCTGGGGCCAACGTCCTGACTTTC; v_gene: TRBV28; d_gene: .; abundance: once; j_gene: TRBJ2-6
CDR3aa: CASSSGTGDNQPQHF; CDR3nt: TGCGCCAGCAGCTCAGGGACAGGGGACAATCAGCCCCAGCATTTT; v_gene: TRBV5-1; d_gene: TRBD1; abundance: .; j_gene: TRBJ1-5
CDR3aa: CASSSSGLEQYF; CDR3nt: TGTGCCAGCAGTAGTAGCGGGCTGGAGCAGTACTTC; v_gene: TRBV28; d_gene: TRBD2; abundance: .; j_gene: TRBJ2-7
CDR3aa: CASSQASGEKLFF; CDR3nt: TGCGCCAGCAGCCAAGCCTCGGGAGAAAAACTGTTTTTT; v_gene: TRBV4-3; d_gene: .; abundance: .; j_gene: TRBJ1-4
CDR3aa: CASIKAQGTEAFF; CDR3nt: TGTGCCAGCATAAAAGCACAGGGCACTGAAGCTTTCTTT; v_gene: TRBV12-3/TRBV12-4; d_gene: .; abundance: .; j_gene: TRBJ1-1